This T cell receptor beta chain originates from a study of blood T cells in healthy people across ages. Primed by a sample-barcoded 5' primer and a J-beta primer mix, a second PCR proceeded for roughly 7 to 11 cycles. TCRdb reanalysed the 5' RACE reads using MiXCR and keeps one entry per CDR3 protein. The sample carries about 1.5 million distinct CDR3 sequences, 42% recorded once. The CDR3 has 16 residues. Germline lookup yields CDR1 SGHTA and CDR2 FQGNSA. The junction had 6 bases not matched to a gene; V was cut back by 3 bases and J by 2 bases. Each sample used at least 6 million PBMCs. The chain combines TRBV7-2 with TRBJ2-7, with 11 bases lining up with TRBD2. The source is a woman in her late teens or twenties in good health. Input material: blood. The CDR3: CASSFLAGGNPYEQYF. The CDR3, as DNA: TGTGCCAGCAGCTTCTTAGCGGGAGGGAATCCCTACGAGCAGTACTTC.